Included here is one T cell receptor (beta chain) sequence, with context. This sample was taken from a study of blood T cell repertoires in COVID-19. Study information: T cells, B-cell-depleted T cells, or PBMCs supplied cDNA or gDNA.

Seattle's cohort entered during active infection and was followed longitudinally. Germline-derived CDR1 and CDR2 are LNHDA and SQIVND (reference sequence). This CDR3 region has 14 residues. Trimming took 5 bases from V and 2 from J; bases not matched to a gene: 3. Authors' data handling: How many nucleated cells were present was estimated from reference gene primer amplification. Some clones are missing from TCRdb's copy, which holds only in-frame ones; the method was immunoSEQ multiplex PCR. V, J and clone size are those of that table, while D and trimming were read from the DNA. Counted here are 360,000 or so clones, approximately 89% occurring once; the ten biggest clones make up less than 5%.

The J gene is TRBJ1-1, the V gene TRBV19, with 9 nucleotides matching TRBD1. The clonotype originates from a woman aged 60 to 75 with COVID-19, enrolled during active disease. The sequencing input was peripheral blood. The CDR3 loop is CASSLQGANTEAFF. CDR3 nucleotides: TGTGCCAGTAGTTTACAGGGGGCCAACACTGAAGCTTTCTTT. Variable domain in full (rest from reference TRBV19 and TRBJ1-1): DGGITQSPKYLFRKEGQNVTLSCEQNLNHDAMYWYRQDPGQGLRLIYYSQIVNDFQKGDIAEGYSVSREKKESFPLTVTSAQKNPTAFYLCASSLQGANTEAFFGQGTRLTVV.